This T cell receptor (beta chain) was recovered during a study of blood T cell repertoires in COVID-19. Some clones are missing from TCRdb's copy, which holds only in-frame ones; the method was immunoSEQ multiplex PCR. The profile shows about 340,000 clones, 80% to 90% of them singletons. Trimming removed 7 bases from V and 3 bases from J, with 15 bases in between. The CDR3 spans 14 residues. Germline-derived CDR1 and CDR2 are LGHNT and FRNRAP. Sequences were obtained from PBMCs or T cells enriched from blood (not recorded which). The receptor was isolated from a woman in her forties with acute COVID-19. This chain uses TRBV12-5 with TRBJ1-1; a weak D match, TRBD1 (6 bases). The CDR3 reads CASVFSRGDTEAFF. Written as DNA, the CDR3 is TGTGCTAGTGTCTTTTCCAGGGGTGACACTGAAGCTTTCTTT.